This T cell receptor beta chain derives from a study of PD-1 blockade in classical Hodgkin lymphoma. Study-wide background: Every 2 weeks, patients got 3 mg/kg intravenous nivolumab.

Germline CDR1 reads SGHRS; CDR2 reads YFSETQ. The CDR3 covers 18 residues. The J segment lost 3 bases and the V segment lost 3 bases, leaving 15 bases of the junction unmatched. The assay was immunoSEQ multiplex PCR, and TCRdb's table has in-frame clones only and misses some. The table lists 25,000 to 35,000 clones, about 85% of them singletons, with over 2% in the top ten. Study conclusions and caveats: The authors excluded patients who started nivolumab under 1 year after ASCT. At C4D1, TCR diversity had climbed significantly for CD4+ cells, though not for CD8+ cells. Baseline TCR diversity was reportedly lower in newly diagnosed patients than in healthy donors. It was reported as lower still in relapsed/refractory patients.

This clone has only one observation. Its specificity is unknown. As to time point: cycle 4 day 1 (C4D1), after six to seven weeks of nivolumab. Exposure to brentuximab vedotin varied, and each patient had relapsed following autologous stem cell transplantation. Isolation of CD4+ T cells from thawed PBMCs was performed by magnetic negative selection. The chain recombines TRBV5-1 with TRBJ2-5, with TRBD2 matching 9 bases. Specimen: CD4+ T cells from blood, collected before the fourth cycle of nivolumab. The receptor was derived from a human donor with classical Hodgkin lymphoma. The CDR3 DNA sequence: TGCGCCAGCAGCTCCGGACCGCCTTATAGCGGGAGAGAAGAGACCCAGTACTTC. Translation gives CASSSGPPYSGREETQYF.